The 20 T cell receptor beta chains in this list originate from one sample, sequenced in a study of T cell responses to AZD1222 COVID-19 vaccine. The data were produced by immunoSEQ multiplex PCR, yet TCRdb's version contains in-frame clones alone and is incomplete. The table lists over 150,000 clones, 90% to 95% of them singletons, with less than 4.5% in the top ten. The source was peripheral blood, collected on day 0 of MenACWY control vaccination. These receptors all stem from an adult in good health.

The chain uses TRBV11-1 and TRBJ1-1, with TRBD1 as a possible D gene (5 bases). Germline CDR1 is SGHAT and CDR2 is FQDESV (reference sequence). CDR3 length equals 14 residues. V dropped 2 bases and J dropped 2 bases, with 9 bases sitting between them. CDR3 DNA sequence: TGTGCCAGCAGCTTACGGGGGATAAACACTGAAGCTTTCTTT. Its translation: CASSLRGINTEAFF.

V is TRBV28 and J is TRBJ1-2; the match to TRBD1 covers 7 bases. CDR3 size: 13 residues. Germline-derived CDR1 and CDR2 are MDHEN and SYDVKM. J gave up 4 bases and V 5 bases, and 4 bases lay outside the gene matches. This CDR3 is CASSLDRAYGYTF. CDR3 nucleotide sequence: TGTGCCAGCAGTCTAGACAGGGCCTATGGCTACACCTTC.

The rearrangement uses TRBV7-2 and TRBJ2-2; the D gene is possibly TRBD1 (5 bases). Trimming pared 1 base from V and 3 bases from J, leaving 9 bases between. CDR1 is SGHTA and CDR2 is FQGNSA in the germline V gene. CDR3 length: 15 amino acids. DNA of the CDR3: TGTGCCAGCAGCTTAGTGCGGACACACACCGGGGAGCTGTTTTTT. Translation gives CASSLVRTHTGELFF.

The rearrangement joins TRBV18 to TRBJ2-5, with a possible D match to TRBD2 (6 bases). Germline V gene data show CDR1 as KGHSH and CDR2 as LQKENI. The CDR3 has 14 amino acids. V lost 3 bases and J 5 bases, leaving 13 bases between the germline ends. The CDR3 here is CASSPTSEGETQYF. CDR3 nucleotide sequence: TGTGCCAGCTCACCGACTAGTGAGGGGGAGACCCAGTACTTC.

The J gene is TRBJ2-5, the V gene TRBV28; 9 bases fit TRBD1. CDR1 and CDR2 (germline): MDHEN, SYDVKM. Trimming removed 3 bases from V and 2 bases from J; junction bases left unmatched: 1. There are 14 residues in the CDR3. Written as DNA, the CDR3 is TGTGCCAGCAGTTTGACAGGGGGTCAAGAGACCCAGTACTTC. It encodes CASSLTGGQETQYF.

The chain combines TRBV19 with TRBJ1-3; D gene unclear. The CDR3 sequence is 15 residues long. Germline CDR1 LNHDA, CDR2 SQIVND (reference sequence). V dropped 3 bases and J dropped 4 bases, with 13 bases sitting between them. CDR3 loop: CASSIPAAVGNTIYF. The CDR3 DNA reads TGTGCCAGTAGTATCCCGGCGGCCGTCGGAAACACCATATATTTT.

The J gene is TRBJ2-5, the V gene TRBV7-7; the D gene could be TRBD1 or TRBD2 (5 bases each). Germline values: CDR1 SSHAT, CDR2 FNYEAQ (reference sequence). This CDR3 has 14 residues. Trimming took 1 base from V and 5 from J, leaving 11 bases between them. CDR3 sequence: CASSLGGPQETQYF. CDR3 nucleotides: TGTGCCAGCAGCTTAGGGGGACCCCAGGAGACCCAGTACTTC.

This chain connects TRBV6-4 to TRBJ1-5; unclear D gene. Germline V CDR1 and CDR2: MRHNA, SNTAGT. The CDR3 consists of 14 residues. V was pared by 5 bases and J by 1 base, with 9 bases between. CDR3 nucleotides: TGTGCCAGCAGTCCAACGGGAAGCAATCAGCCCCAGCATTTT. Encoded protein: CASSPTGSNQPQHF.

This clone was counted a single time. The chain links TRBV29-1 to TRBJ1-1; D remains unclear. The CDR3 is made up of 14 amino acids. CDR1 and CDR2 from the germline V gene are SQVTM and ANQGSEA. The V end lost 4 bases, the J end lost 0 bases, and 12 bases lay between the germline ends. The CDR3 sequence: CSVVPISMNTEAFF. The CDR3 region has the DNA TGCAGCGTTGTCCCGATTAGTATGAACACTGAAGCTTTCTTT.

The chain is built from TRBV5-1 and TRBJ2-3; D not resolved. This CDR3 is built from 13 residues. Trimming stripped 1 base from V and 6 bases from J, with 9 bases between. CDR1 and CDR2 (germline): SGHRS, YFSETQ. CDR3 nucleotides: TGCGCCAGCAGCTTGACTCGCGCGGATACGCAGTATTTT. It is translated as CASSLTRADTQYF.

The chain uses TRBV20-1 and TRBJ1-5, with D possibly TRBD1 on 6 matching bases. This CDR3 contains 13 residues. CDR1 and CDR2 (germline): DFQATT, SNEGSKA (reference sequence). V lost 3 bases, J lost 2 bases, and 8 bases lay in between. This chain's CDR3 is CSASRQGNQPQHF. CDR3 bases: TGCAGTGCTAGTCGACAGGGCAATCAGCCCCAGCATTTT.

This chain's CDR3 is CASSLLIGSNQPQHF. The CDR3 bases are TGTGCCAGCAGTTTATTGATAGGGAGCAATCAGCCCCAGCATTTT. The chain combines TRBV28 with TRBJ1-5; D is unresolved. The germline CDR1 and CDR2 sequences are MDHEN and SYDVKM. The CDR3 runs 15 residues. Trimming left V 1 base short and J 1 base short, with 8 bases between.

CDR3 residues: CASSFGGPNSNQPQHF. The CDR3 DNA is TGCGCCAGCAGCTTCGGGGGGCCGAATAGCAATCAGCCCCAGCATTTT. The genes are TRBV5-1 and TRBJ1-5; maybe TRBD1 (6 bases). V was trimmed by 2 bases and J by 0 bases, leaving 12 bases between them. Per the germline V gene, CDR1 is SGHRS and CDR2 is YFSETQ. The CDR3 spans 16 residues.

The gene calls are TRBV3-1 (or the pseudogene TRBV3-2) and TRBJ2-2; the match to TRBD2 covers 11 bases. The germline CDR1 and CDR2 sequences are LGHDT and YNNKEL (reference sequence). The CDR3 covers 17 residues. Germline trimming cut 0 bases from V and 5 bases from J; bases unmatched to any gene: 5. The CDR3 here is CASSQELLAGGTGELFF. In DNA, the CDR3 is TGTGCCAGCAGCCAAGAGCTGCTAGCGGGAGGTACCGGGGAGCTGTTTTTT.

The chain is built from TRBV10-1 and TRBJ2-2; 8 bases fit TRBD2. Germline CDR1 WNHNN, CDR2 SYGVQD (reference sequence). This CDR3 comprises 15 residues. The V gene end was trimmed by 3 bases and the J gene end by 11 bases; junction bases not matched to a gene: 11. The chain's CDR3 is CASSDPAGGEGELFF. The CDR3 region has the DNA TGCGCCAGCAGTGATCCTGCGGGAGGAGAAGGAGAGCTGTTTTTT.

The gene calls are TRBV7-3 and TRBJ2-7, with TRBD2 matching over 12 bases. CDR1 is SGHTA, CDR2 FQGTGA, per germline. V gave up 2 bases and J gave up 6 bases; unmatched junction bases: 8. The CDR3 has 16 residues. The CDR3 DNA sequence: TGTGCCAGCAGCTTAGCCCTAGCGGGAGGGCCTCGCGAGCAGTACTTC. Residues: CASSLALAGGPREQYF.

The J gene is TRBJ2-7, the V gene TRBV29-1; 7 nucleotides line up with TRBD2. This CDR3 spans 13 amino acids. Germline-derived CDR1 and CDR2 are SQVTM and ANQGSEA. V was pared by 6 bases and J by 3 bases, with 8 bases of the junction left unmatched. The CDR3 loop is CSVTGGVGYEQYF. The CDR3 DNA reads TGCAGCGTAACGGGGGGAGTGGGCTACGAGCAGTACTTC.

This clone was picked up a small number of times. The V and J genes are TRBV29-1 and TRBJ1-2; 8 bases line up with TRBD1. V lost 3 bases, J lost 8 bases, and 11 bases stayed unmatched. CDR1 is SQVTM and CDR2 is ANQGSEA in the germline V gene. The CDR3 length is 14 residues. The CDR3 region is CSVDPLDRAAGYTF. For the CDR3, the DNA is TGCAGCGTTGACCCCCTGGACAGGGCGGCCGGCTACACCTTC.

The V gene is TRBV6-2 or TRBV6-3, the J gene TRBJ2-2; maybe TRBD1 (5 bases). This CDR3 has 12 amino acids. CDR1 and CDR2 from the germline V gene are MNHEY and SVGEGT. Trimming left V 5 bases short and J 6 bases short, with 7 bases between. CDR3 nucleotides: TGTGCCAGCAGTGGGGCGGCCGGGGAGCTGTTTTTT. Encoded protein: CASSGAAGELFF.

The rearrangement uses TRBV7-3 and TRBJ2-1; D is unclear. The CDR3 runs to 12 residues. V was pared by 5 bases and J by 10 bases, with 12 bases between. In germline, CDR1 is SGHTA, CDR2 FQGTGA. In DNA form, the CDR3 reads TGTGCCAGCAGCCCCGGGCGCCGCGAGCAGTTCTTC. This sequence encodes CASSPGRREQFF. Combining the CDR3 with reference TRBV7-3 and TRBJ2-1 gives the whole variable domain GAGVSQTPSNKVTEKGKYVELRCDPISGHTALYWYRQSLGQGPEFLIYFQGTGAADDSGLPNDRFFAVRPEGSVSTLKIQRTERGDSAVYLCASSPGRREQFFGPGTRLTVL.